These T cell receptor beta chains were read from a single sample in a study of identical twins. MiXCR was run by TCRdb on the 5' RACE reads, yielding one entry per CDR3 protein. This sample has some 500,000 distinct CDR3 sequences, with approximately 22% found just once. These records were also assigned to another study, of T cells expressing NK-cell markers.

The specimen was CD4+ T cells sorted from blood. These receptors were taken from a young woman in good health. CDR3s include the opening cysteine and the closing phenylalanine or tryptophan. A D gene is named only where the DNA matches it firmly. For some rows the clone size is stated as once, few or many, or as a class when expanded; others skip it.

clone size	D gene	V gene	J gene	CDR3 DNA	CDR3 protein
few	.	TRBV18	TRBJ1-1	TGTGCCAGCTCACCCGAGGGGAACACTGAAGCTTTCTTT	CASSPEGNTEAFF
few	TRBD2	TRBV6-1	TRBJ2-1	TGTGCCAGCAGTCCCTCCCGTGGTAGCGGGCCCGCCGGAGCGCAGTTCTTC	CASSPSRGSGPAGAQFF
.	.	TRBV29-1	TRBJ1-2	TGCAGCGGTGAGCATGGGACGCGTGGCTACACCTTC	CSGEHGTRGYTF
few	.	TRBV20-1	TRBJ2-5	TGCAGTGCTAGGTCGCAGGGGCGGGTTCAAGAGACCCAGTACTTC	CSARSQGRVQETQYF
few	TRBD1	TRBV24-1	TRBJ2-1	TGTGCCACCAGTGAGCCTCGGACAGGGGGAGATGAGCAGTTCTTC	CATSEPRTGGDEQFF
many	TRBD1	TRBV5-1	TRBJ2-1	TGCGCCAGCAGCTTAACAGGGGGTCTGGATGAGCAGTTCTTC	CASSLTGGLDEQFF
.	.	TRBV7-2	TRBJ2-3	TGTGCCAGCAGCCCACGGGTCGCCCCGACAGATACGCAGTATTTT	CASSPRVAPTDTQYF
.	TRBD2	TRBV20-1	TRBJ2-3	TGCAGTGCTAGTGGGGGGGCTAGCGGGGGTGGTGATACGCAGTATTTT	CSASGGASGGGDTQYF
many	TRBD1	TRBV5-6	TRBJ1-5	TGTGCCAGCAGTTTAGGACAGGGAGCAATCAGCCAGCATTTT	CASSLGQGAISQHF
.	.	TRBV12-5	TRBJ2-1	TGTGCTAGTGGTTTGGATGGAGGGCCCTGTCGTTTC	CASGLDGGPCRF
.	TRBD2	TRBV9	TRBJ2-7	TGTGCCAGCAGCGTGGGACTAGCGTTCATCTACGAGCAGTACTTC	CASSVGLAFIYEQYF
.	TRBD2	TRBV7-2	TRBJ2-1	TGTGCCAGCAGCTTTAGCGGGATAAACAATGAGCAGTTCTTC	CASSFSGINNEQFF
.	.	TRBV12-5	TRBJ1-5	TGTGCTAGTGGTCTTGACGCGGGCAATCAGCCCCAGCATTTT	CASGLDAGNQPQHF
.	TRBD1	TRBV29-1	TRBJ1-3	TGCAGCGTTGAGGGACAGCTGTCTGGAAACACCATATATTTT	CSVEGQLSGNTIYF
few	TRBD2	TRBV20-1	TRBJ2-3	TGCAGTTCTTTCGGGGGGAGGCTCACAGATACGCAGTATTTT	CSSFGGRLTDTQYF
many	TRBD2	TRBV5-1	TRBJ2-7	TGCGCCAGCAGCGCGGGACTAGCGGGTACCTACGAGCAGTACTTC	CASSAGLAGTYEQYF